What follows is one T cell receptor beta chain and its context. Assay used: immunoSEQ multiplex PCR; TCRdb lists only in-frame clones, some missing. Found here are fewer than 55,000 clones, around 86% of them singletons; the top ten hold around 2.2%. This entry comes from a study of blood T cell repertoires in COVID-19. Study details: Sites across the United States, Italy and Spain contributed samples from acute and convalescent COVID-19. The analysed material was cDNA or gDNA that came from T cells, B-cell-depleted T cells, or PBMCs.

Input material: peripheral blood. This receptor was identified in a woman aged 55 to 70 with acute or convalescent COVID-19.

Written as DNA, the CDR3 is TGTGCCAGCAGTTTTGGAGCGACGAAAGAGACCCAGTACTTC. As protein: CASSFGATKETQYF. The J gene is TRBJ2-5, the V gene TRBV27, with D unresolved. V was cut by 3 bases and J by 3 bases, with 11 bases left in between. CDR3 length equals 14 residues. Looked up from germline, CDR1 is MNHEY and CDR2 is SMNVEV (reference sequence).